A selection of T cell receptor beta chains follows, all from one sample in a study of T cell changes during pregnancy in multiple sclerosis. Sequencing was performed with immunoSEQ multiplex PCR; in TCRdb, only in-frame clones are kept and a portion is missing. The sample records 100,000 or so clones, 90% being singletons. Sequenced here: peripheral blood, sampled in the second trimester of pregnancy. Receptors were obtained from a female donor in good health, enrolled as a control in a pregnancy study. CDR3s include the opening cysteine and the closing phenylalanine or tryptophan. D genes are given only for firm matches. Expanded clones are given a class, and other clones once, few, many or no size at all.

V: TRBV27
size: -
J: TRBJ2-2
D: TRBD2
CDR3: CASTRRRAGTGELFF
DNA: TGTGCCAGCACCCGGCGGAGAGCGGGGACCGGGGAGCTGTTTTTT

V: TRBV29-1
size: -
J: TRBJ2-7
D: -
CDR3: CSVEGLYYEQYF
DNA: TGCAGCGTTGAGGGACTCTACTACGAGCAGTACTTC

V: TRBV5-1
size: -
J: TRBJ2-2
D: -
CDR3: CASRSGSSNTGELFF
DNA: TGCGCCAGCAGGTCTGGGAGCTCGAACACCGGGGAGCTGTTTTTT

V: TRBV5-1
size: -
J: TRBJ2-1
D: TRBD2
CDR3: CASSLRTSGISNEQFF
DNA: TGCGCCAGCAGCCTGCGGACTAGCGGGATATCCAATGAGCAGTTCTTC

V: TRBV11-2
size: -
J: TRBJ2-1
D: -
CDR3: CASSSHLGGEQFF
DNA: TGTGCCAGCAGCTCCCACCTCGGGGGTGAGCAGTTCTTC

V: TRBV19
size: -
J: TRBJ1-5
D: -
CDR3: CATSMGSGYNQPQHF
DNA: TGTGCCACCAGTATGGGATCAGGGTACAATCAGCCCCAGCATTTT

V: TRBV19
size: -
J: TRBJ2-7
D: TRBD1
CDR3: CASSPPGQALYEQYF
DNA: TGTGCCAGTAGTCCCCCGGGACAGGCTCTATACGAGCAGTACTTC

V: TRBV7-4
size: -
J: TRBJ2-7
D: TRBD2
CDR3: CASSFQTSGESSYEQYF
DNA: TGTGCCAGCAGCTTTCAAACTAGCGGGGAAAGCTCCTACGAGCAGTACTTC

V: TRBV6-5
size: -
J: TRBJ1-5
D: -
CDR3: CASQAGQPQHF
DNA: TGTGCCAGCCAGGCAGGCCAGCCCCAGCATTTT

V: TRBV2
size: -
J: TRBJ2-5
D: -
CDR3: CASSDPGQHTQETQYF
DNA: TGTGCCAGCAGTGACCCAGGACAGCACACCCAAGAGACCCAGTACTTC

V: TRBV10-2
size: -
J: TRBJ2-3
D: -
CDR3: CASSVVTDTQYF
DNA: TGCGCCAGCAGTGTAGTTACAGATACGCAGTATTTT

V: TRBV28
size: -
J: TRBJ2-3
D: -
CDR3: CASVGTGFTDTQYF
DNA: TGTGCCAGCGTTGGTACAGGGTTCACAGATACGCAGTATTTT

V: TRBV28
size: -
J: TRBJ2-5
D: -
CDR3: CASSLSQETQYF
DNA: TGTGCCAGCAGTTTAAGTCAGGAGACCCAGTACTTC

V: TRBV18
size: -
J: TRBJ2-2
D: -
CDR3: CASSPPAGDSGELFF
DNA: TGTGCCAGCTCACCACCCGCCGGGGATAGCGGGGAGCTGTTTTTT

V: TRBV18
size: -
J: TRBJ2-2
D: -
CDR3: CASSPGLMNTGELFF
DNA: TGTGCCAGCTCACCAGGGCTGATGAACACCGGGGAGCTGTTTTTT

V: TRBV27
size: -
J: TRBJ1-1
D: TRBD1
CDR3: CASSDRGLTEAFF
DNA: TGTGCCAGCTCGGACAGGGGGCTCACTGAAGCTTTCTTT

V: TRBV28
size: -
J: TRBJ1-4
D: TRBD1
CDR3: CASSPYRGLGEKLFF
DNA: TGTGCCAGCAGTCCCTACAGGGGGTTAGGGGAAAAACTGTTTTTT

V: TRBV6-6
size: -
J: TRBJ2-7
D: -
CDR3: CASSREPGRGEQYF
DNA: TGTGCCAGCAGCCGCGAGCCTGGTAGGGGCGAGCAGTACTTC

V: TRBV27
size: -
J: TRBJ1-1
D: TRBD1
CDR3: CASSSPRTGRDPEAFF
DNA: TGTGCCAGCAGTTCCCCCCGGACAGGGAGGGACCCTGAAGCTTTCTTT

V: TRBV28
size: -
J: TRBJ2-5
D: TRBD1
CDR3: CASSYLRQGEETQYF
DNA: TGTGCCAGCAGTTACCTCCGACAGGGGGAAGAGACCCAGTACTTC

V: TRBV18
size: -
J: TRBJ1-6
D: TRBD1
CDR3: CASSPPGQSSYNSPLHF
DNA: TGTGCCAGCTCACCACCGGGACAGAGCTCCTATAATTCACCCCTCCACTTT

V: TRBV19
size: -
J: TRBJ1-1
D: -
CDR3: CASSTEGGPGTEAFF
DNA: TGTGCCAGTAGTACCGAGGGCGGTCCGGGGACTGAAGCTTTCTTT

V: TRBV7-2
size: -
J: TRBJ2-1
D: TRBD2
CDR3: CASSSTSESYNEQFF
DNA: TGTGCCAGCAGCTCCACTAGCGAGTCCTACAATGAGCAGTTCTTC

V: TRBV27
size: -
J: TRBJ1-6
D: TRBD1
CDR3: CASSLTGTGSPLHF
DNA: TGTGCCAGCAGTTTAACCGGGACAGGGTCTCCCCTCCACTTT

V: TRBV21-1
size: -
J: TRBJ1-1
D: -
CDR3: CASIRQGREAFF
DNA: TGTGCCAGCATACGACAGGGGAGAGAAGCTTTCTTT

V: TRBV7-2
size: -
J: TRBJ1-5
D: -
CDR3: CASSLAGESNQPQHF
DNA: TGTGCCAGCAGCTTAGCAGGGGAAAGCAATCAGCCCCAGCATTTT

V: TRBV19
size: -
J: TRBJ2-7
D: -
CDR3: CASSTRDLLSYEQYF
DNA: TGTGCCAGTAGTACACGGGATCTCCTCTCCTACGAGCAGTACTTC

V: TRBV19
size: -
J: TRBJ1-1
D: TRBD1
CDR3: CASSKRQGEPMNTEAFF
DNA: TGTGCCAGTAGTAAAAGACAGGGGGAACCTATGAACACTGAAGCTTTCTTT

V: TRBV4-3
size: -
J: TRBJ2-3
D: TRBD2
CDR3: CASSPRSGGRPSGRTDTQYF
DNA: TGCGCCAGCAGCCCCCGGTCGGGAGGGAGGCCATCAGGTCGGACAGATACGCAGTATTTT

V: TRBV6-4
size: -
J: TRBJ2-3
D: TRBD2
CDR3: CASSRTSGTGGTDTQYF
DNA: TGTGCCAGCAGTAGGACTAGCGGGACCGGGGGAACAGATACGCAGTATTTT

V: TRBV28
size: -
J: TRBJ2-6
D: TRBD1
CDR3: CASTMTGGTGANVLTF
DNA: TGTGCCAGCACCATGACAGGGGGCACTGGGGCCAACGTCCTGACTTTC

V: TRBV27
size: once
J: TRBJ1-5
D: TRBD1
CDR3: CASSQSDRSNQPQHF
DNA: TGTGCCAGCAGTCAGTCGGACAGGAGCAATCAGCCCCAGCATTTT

V: TRBV19
size: -
J: TRBJ2-7
D: TRBD2
CDR3: CASSPSGNPYEQYF
DNA: TGTGCCAGTAGTCCTAGCGGGAACCCCTACGAGCAGTACTTC

V: TRBV6-5
size: once
J: TRBJ2-5
D: -
CDR3: CASSTGYETQYF
DNA: TGTGCCAGCAGTACAGGGTACGAGACCCAGTACTTC

V: TRBV9
size: once
J: TRBJ1-1
D: -
CDR3: CASSASNPGGTEAFF
DNA: TGTGCCAGCAGCGCTTCAAATCCGGGGGGCACTGAAGCTTTCTTT

V: TRBV5-6
size: -
J: TRBJ1-1
D: -
CDR3: CASSYFSGSNTEAFF
DNA: TGTGCCAGCAGCTACTTTTCCGGTTCGAACACTGAAGCTTTCTTT

V: TRBV5-5
size: -
J: TRBJ1-1
D: -
CDR3: CASSLVGGSWNAEAFF
DNA: TGTGCCAGCAGCTTGGTCGGAGGCAGCTGGAACGCTGAAGCTTTCTTT

V: TRBV28
size: -
J: TRBJ2-5
D: TRBD1
CDR3: CASSFPGQVQETQYF
DNA: TGTGCCAGCAGTTTCCCTGGACAGGTACAAGAGACCCAGTACTTC

V: TRBV5-1
size: few
J: TRBJ1-6
D: -
CDR3: CASRGRKVAPNSPLHF
DNA: TGCGCCAGCAGGGGGCGAAAGGTGGCCCCTAATTCACCCCTCCACTTT

V: TRBV30
size: -
J: TRBJ1-2
D: -
CDR3: CAWGPGGGTGYTF
DNA: TGTGCCTGGGGGCCGGGAGGGGGGACCGGCTACACCTTC

V: TRBV28
size: -
J: TRBJ2-6
D: -
CDR3: CASLGRGSGANVLTF
DNA: TGTGCCAGTTTGGGGCGGGGATCCGGGGCCAACGTCCTGACTTTC

V: TRBV11-3
size: -
J: TRBJ2-7
D: -
CDR3: CASSSVGEGSHEQYF
DNA: TGTGCCAGCAGCTCCGTTGGGGAAGGGAGCCACGAGCAGTACTTC

V: TRBV7-8
size: once
J: TRBJ2-3
D: TRBD1
CDR3: CASSSRDRPWGTDTQYF
DNA: TGTGCCAGCAGCTCCCGGGACAGACCTTGGGGGACGGATACGCAGTATTTT

V: TRBV5-4
size: -
J: TRBJ1-1
D: -
CDR3: CASSFNTRDTEAFF
DNA: TGTGCCAGCAGCTTCAACACACGGGACACTGAAGCTTTCTTT

V: TRBV6-1
size: -
J: TRBJ1-5
D: TRBD1
CDR3: CASRVQGNQPQHF
DNA: TGTGCCAGCAGGGTACAGGGGAATCAGCCCCAGCATTTT

V: TRBV9
size: few
J: TRBJ1-2
D: -
CDR3: CASSGQGGTNYGYTF
DNA: TGTGCCAGCAGCGGCCAGGGAGGGACTAACTATGGCTACACCTTC